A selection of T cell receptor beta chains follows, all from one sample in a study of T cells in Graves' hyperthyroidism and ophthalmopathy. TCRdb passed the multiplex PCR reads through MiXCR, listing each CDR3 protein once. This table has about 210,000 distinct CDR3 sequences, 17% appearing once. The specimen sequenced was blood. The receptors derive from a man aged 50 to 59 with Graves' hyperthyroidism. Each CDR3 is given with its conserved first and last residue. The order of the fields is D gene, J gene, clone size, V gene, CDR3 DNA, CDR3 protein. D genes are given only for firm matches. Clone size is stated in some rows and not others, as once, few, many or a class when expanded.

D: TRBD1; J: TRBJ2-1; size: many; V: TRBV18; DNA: TGTGCCAGCTCATCAATAAAACAGGGGTTCCGGGATACCTACAATGAGCAGTTCTTC; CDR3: CASSSIKQGFRDTYNEQFF
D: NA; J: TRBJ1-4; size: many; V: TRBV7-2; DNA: TGTGCCAGCAGGCCGAACAGGGCAACTAATGAAAAACTGTTTTTT; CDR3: CASRPNRATNEKLFF
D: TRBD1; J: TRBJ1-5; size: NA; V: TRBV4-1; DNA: TGCGCCAGCAGCCAAGACTCAGGGGGTGTTCAGCCCCAGCATTTT; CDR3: CASSQDSGGVQPQHF
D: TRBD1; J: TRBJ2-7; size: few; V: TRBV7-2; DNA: TGTGCCAGCAGCTTTAGGACAGGGCCAACCTACGAGCAGTACTTC; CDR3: CASSFRTGPTYEQYF
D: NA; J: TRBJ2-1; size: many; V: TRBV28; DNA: TGTGCCAGCAGTTTATGGGGGCAGGGGAAATGGCGCTACAATGAGCAGTTCTTC; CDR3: CASSLWGQGKWRYNEQFF
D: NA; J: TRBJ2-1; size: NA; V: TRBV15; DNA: TGTGCCGCCAGCAGAGGCGGTGAGCAGTTCTTC; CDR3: CAASRGGEQFF
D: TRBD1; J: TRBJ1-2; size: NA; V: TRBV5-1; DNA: TGCGCCAGCAGCTTGAGCGAGGACAGGGGTAGCTACACCTTC; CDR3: CASSLSEDRGSYTF
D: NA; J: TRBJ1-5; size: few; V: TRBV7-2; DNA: TGTGCCAGCAGCCGCCGGGACGGTAATCAGCCCCAGCATTTT; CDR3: CASSRRDGNQPQHF
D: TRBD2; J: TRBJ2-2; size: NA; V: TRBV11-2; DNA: TGTGCCAGCAGCTTGCCCCAGGGGGGGCCCGGGACTAGCGTAGACACCGGGGAGCTGTTTTTT; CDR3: CASSLPQGGPGTSVDTGELFF
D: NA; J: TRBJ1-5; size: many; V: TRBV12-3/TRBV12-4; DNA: TGTGCCAGCAGTTTGACGGGGACCGTTCAGCCCCAGCATTTT; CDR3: CASSLTGTVQPQHF
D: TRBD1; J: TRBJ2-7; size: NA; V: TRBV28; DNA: TGTGCCAGCAGTTTATTGTACAGGGGGGATTACGAGCAGTACTTC; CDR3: CASSLLYRGDYEQYF
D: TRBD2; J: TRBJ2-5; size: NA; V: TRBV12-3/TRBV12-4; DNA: TGTGCCAGCAGTTCCAACGGTTTGGGGCGGGGGGAGACCCAGTATTTC; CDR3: CASSSNGLGRGETQYF
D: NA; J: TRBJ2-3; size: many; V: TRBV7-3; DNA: TGTGCCAGCAGCTTAGTACGGACTCCAACCTTGGATACGCAGTATTTT; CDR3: CASSLVRTPTLDTQYF
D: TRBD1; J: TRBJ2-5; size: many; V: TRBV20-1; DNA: TGCAGTGCTTACACAGGGGAATCAGAGACCCAGTACTTC; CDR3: CSAYTGESETQYF
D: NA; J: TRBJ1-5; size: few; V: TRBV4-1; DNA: TGCGCCAGCAGCCCCGCGCGAGGGATCTTATATAGCAATCAGCCCCAGCATTTT; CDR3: CASSPARGILYSNQPQHF
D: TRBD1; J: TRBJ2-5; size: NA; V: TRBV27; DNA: TGTGCCAGCAGAACTTACAGGGGAAGGGAGACCCAGTACTTC; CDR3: CASRTYRGRETQYF
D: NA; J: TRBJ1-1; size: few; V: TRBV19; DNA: TGTGCCAGTAGTAACGAGGGTCTTCGGCCTGAAGCTTTCTTT; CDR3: CASSNEGLRPEAFF
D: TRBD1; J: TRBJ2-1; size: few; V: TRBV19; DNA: TGTGCCAGTAGTATTGACGGGACAGGGCTATACAATGAGCAGTTCTTC; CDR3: CASSIDGTGLYNEQFF
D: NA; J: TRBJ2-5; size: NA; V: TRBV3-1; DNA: TGTGCCAGCAGCCAGACCAGCATTGGTGAAGAGTACTTC; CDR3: CASSQTSIGEEYF
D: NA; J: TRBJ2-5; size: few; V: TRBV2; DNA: TGTGCCAGCAACCAGGGGATGAGGGAGACCCAGTACTTC; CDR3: CASNQGMRETQYF
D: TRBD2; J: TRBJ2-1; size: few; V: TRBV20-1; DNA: TGCAGTGCCGGGGGACTAGCGCCGCGGGATGAGCAGTTCTTC; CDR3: CSAGGLAPRDEQFF
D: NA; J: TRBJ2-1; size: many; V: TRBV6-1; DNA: TGTGCCAGCAGTGACGGGACCAACTGGGCCTACAATGAGCAGTTCTTC; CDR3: CASSDGTNWAYNEQFF
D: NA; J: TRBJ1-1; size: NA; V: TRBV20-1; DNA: TGCAGTGCTAGAGATAATAGGGCAGCCCTTGAAGCTTTCTTT; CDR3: CSARDNRAALEAFF
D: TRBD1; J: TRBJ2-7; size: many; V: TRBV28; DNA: TGTGCCAGCAGCCCGGACAGGGGGCTAAACGAGCAGTACTTC; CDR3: CASSPDRGLNEQYF
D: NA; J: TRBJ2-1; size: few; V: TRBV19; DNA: TGTGCCAGTACACAATTGGGGGGAAACAATGAGCAGTTCTTC; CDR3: CASTQLGGNNEQFF
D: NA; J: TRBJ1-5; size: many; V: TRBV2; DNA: TGTGCCAGCAGACCCGACCAAGCTCAGCCCCAGCATTTT; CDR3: CASRPDQAQPQHF
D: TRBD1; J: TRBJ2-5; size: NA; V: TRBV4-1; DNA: TGCGCCAGCAGCCCGAGGGACAGGGGGCCACAAGAGACCCAGTACTTC; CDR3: CASSPRDRGPQETQYF
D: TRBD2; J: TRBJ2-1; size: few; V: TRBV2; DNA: TGTGCCAGCCACCGAGCGGGAGGTAACAATGAGCAGTTCTTC; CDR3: CASHRAGGNNEQFF
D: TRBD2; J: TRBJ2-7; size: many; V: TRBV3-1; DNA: TGTGCCAGCAGCCCAGGACTAGGAAGCTCCTACGAGCAGTACTTC; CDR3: CASSPGLGSSYEQYF
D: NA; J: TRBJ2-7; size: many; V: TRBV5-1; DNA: TGCGCCAGCAGCTTGGGTTTGGGCTACGAGCAGTACTTC; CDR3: CASSLGLGYEQYF
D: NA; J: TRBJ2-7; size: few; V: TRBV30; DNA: TGTGCCTGGAAGTTTCCGGGGGCCTACGAGCAGTACTTC; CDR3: CAWKFPGAYEQYF
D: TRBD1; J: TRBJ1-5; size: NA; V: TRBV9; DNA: TGTGCCAGCAGCGAGGGACAGGGGCCTCAGCCCCAGCATTTT; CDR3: CASSEGQGPQPQHF
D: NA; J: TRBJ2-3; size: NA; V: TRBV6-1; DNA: TGTGCCAGCAGTGAGGCGGGACACGCTTGGCAGTATTTT; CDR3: CASSEAGHAWQYF
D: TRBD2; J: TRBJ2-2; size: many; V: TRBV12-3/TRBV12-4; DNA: TGTGCCAGCAGTTTTACCTTGGGACTAGCGGGTGGCACCGGGGAGCTGTTTTTT; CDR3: CASSFTLGLAGGTGELFF
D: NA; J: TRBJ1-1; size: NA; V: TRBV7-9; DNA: TGTGCCAGCAGACTCGGTTCGGGCCTTTTGAACACTGAAGCTTTCTTT; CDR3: CASRLGSGLLNTEAFF
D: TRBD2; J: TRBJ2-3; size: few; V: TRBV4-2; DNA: TGTGCCAGCAGCAAGACTAGCGGGGGCACAGATACGCAGTATTTT; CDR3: CASSKTSGGTDTQYF
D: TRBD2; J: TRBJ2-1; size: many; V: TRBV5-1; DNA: TGCGCCAGCAGCTTGTGGGGGAGGGCCAGCAATGAGCAGTTCTTC; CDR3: CASSLWGRASNEQFF